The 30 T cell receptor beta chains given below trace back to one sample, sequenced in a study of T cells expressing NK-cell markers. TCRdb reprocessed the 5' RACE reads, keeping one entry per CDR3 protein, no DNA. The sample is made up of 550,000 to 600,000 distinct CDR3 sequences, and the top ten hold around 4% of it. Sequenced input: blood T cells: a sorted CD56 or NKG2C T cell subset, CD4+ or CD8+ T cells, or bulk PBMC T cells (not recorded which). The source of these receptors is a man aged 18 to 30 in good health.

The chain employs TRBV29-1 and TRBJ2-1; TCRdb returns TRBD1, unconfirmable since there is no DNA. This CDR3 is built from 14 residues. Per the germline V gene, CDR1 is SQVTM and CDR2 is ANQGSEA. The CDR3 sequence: CTLSRVSSYNEQFF.

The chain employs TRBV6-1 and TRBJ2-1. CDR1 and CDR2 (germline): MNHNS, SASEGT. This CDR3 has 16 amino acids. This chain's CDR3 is CASQRDPRSSYNEQFF.

The CDR3 protein is CASSQDEGWNNEQFF. J is TRBJ2-1 and V is TRBV4-2; the TCRdb call, TRBD2, lacks DNA for checking. The germline gives CDR1 LGHNA, CDR2 YNFKEQ. The length of the CDR3 is 15 residues.

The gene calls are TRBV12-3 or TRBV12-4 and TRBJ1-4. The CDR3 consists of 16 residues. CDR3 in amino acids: CASSAHLGGVGEKLFF.

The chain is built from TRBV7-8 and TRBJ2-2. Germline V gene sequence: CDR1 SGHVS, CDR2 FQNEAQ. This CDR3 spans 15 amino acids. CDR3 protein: CASSLVRLNTGELFF.

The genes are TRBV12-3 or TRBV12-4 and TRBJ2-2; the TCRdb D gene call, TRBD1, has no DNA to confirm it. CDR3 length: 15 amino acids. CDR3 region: CASSRTDRAHGELFF.

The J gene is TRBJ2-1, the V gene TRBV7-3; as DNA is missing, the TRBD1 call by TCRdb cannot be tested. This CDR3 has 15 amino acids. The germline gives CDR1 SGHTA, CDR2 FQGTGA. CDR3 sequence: CASSAHPGPSNEQFF.

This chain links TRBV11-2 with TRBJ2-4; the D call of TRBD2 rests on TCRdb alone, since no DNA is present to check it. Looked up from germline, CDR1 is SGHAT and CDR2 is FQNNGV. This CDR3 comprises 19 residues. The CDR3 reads CASSLEGVWGGSSKNIQYF.

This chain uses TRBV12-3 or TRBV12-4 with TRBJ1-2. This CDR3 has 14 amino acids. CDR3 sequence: CASSLGTAAVDYTF.

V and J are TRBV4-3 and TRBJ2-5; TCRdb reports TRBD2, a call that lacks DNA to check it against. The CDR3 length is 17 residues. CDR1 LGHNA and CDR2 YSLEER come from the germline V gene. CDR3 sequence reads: CASSQDEASGDQETQYF.

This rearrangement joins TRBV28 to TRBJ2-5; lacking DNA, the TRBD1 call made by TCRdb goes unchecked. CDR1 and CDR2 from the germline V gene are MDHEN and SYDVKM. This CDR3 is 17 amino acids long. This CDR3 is CASSPPSNRDAGETQYF.

The CDR3 reads CASSLSGGDYEQYF. This chain links TRBV12-3 or TRBV12-4 with TRBJ2-7; there is no DNA to check the TCRdb D call of TRBD1. There are 14 residues in the CDR3.

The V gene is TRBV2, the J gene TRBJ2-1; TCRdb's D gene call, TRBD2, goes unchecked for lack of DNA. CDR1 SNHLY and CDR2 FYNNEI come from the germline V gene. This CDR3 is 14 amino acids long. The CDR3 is CASSVTSGYNEQFF.

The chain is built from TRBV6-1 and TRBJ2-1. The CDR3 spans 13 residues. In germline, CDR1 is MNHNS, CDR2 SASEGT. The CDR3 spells CASSVEQWNEQFF.

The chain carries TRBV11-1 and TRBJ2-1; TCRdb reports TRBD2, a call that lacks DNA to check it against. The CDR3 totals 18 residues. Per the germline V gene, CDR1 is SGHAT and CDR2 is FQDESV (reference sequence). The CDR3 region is CASSLRGAGDPSYNEQFF.

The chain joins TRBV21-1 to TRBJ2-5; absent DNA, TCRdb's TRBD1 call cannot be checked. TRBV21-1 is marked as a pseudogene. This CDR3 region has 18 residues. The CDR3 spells CASSPNRRNGGPKETQYF.

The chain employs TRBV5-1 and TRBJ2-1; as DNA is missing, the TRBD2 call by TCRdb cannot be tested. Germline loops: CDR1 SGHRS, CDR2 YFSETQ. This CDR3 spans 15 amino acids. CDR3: CASSPDYPHGNEQFF. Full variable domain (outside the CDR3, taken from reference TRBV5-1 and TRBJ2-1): KAGVTQTPRYLIKTRGQQVTLSCSPISGHRSVSWYQQTPGQGLQFLFEYFSETQRNKGNFPGRFSGRQFSNSRSEMNVSTLELGDSALYLCASSPDYPHGNEQFFGPGTRLTVL.

CDR3 residues: CASRNRDPQNF. V and J are TRBV10-2 and TRBJ2-5; TCRdb indicates TRBD1, and absent DNA this call remains unverified. The germline V gene has CDR1 WSHSY and CDR2 SAAADI. CDR3 length: 11 amino acids.

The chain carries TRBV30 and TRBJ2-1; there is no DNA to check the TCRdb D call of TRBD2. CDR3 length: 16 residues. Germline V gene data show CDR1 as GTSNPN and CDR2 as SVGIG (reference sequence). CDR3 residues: CAWSVRTGTRFREQFF.

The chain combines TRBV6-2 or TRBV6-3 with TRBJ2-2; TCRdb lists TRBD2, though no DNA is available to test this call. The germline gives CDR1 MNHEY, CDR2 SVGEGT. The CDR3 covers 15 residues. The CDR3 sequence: CASRKLANQAGELFF.

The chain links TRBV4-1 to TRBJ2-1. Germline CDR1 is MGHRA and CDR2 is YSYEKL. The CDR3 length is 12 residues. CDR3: CASSLIFDEQFF.

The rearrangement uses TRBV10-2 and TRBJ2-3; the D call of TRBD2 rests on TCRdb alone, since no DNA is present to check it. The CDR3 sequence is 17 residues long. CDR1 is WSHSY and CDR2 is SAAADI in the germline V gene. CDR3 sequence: CASSEVGSGTSTDTQYF.

The CDR3 here is CASSRDGAKNIQYF. This chain links TRBV28 with TRBJ2-4. Germline V lookup: CDR1 MDHEN, CDR2 SYDVKM. This CDR3 has 14 residues.

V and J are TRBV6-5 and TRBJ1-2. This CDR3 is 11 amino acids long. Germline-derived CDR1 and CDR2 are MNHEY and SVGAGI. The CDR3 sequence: CATYFGFGYTF.

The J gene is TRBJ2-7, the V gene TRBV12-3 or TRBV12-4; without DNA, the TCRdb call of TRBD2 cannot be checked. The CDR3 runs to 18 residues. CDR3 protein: CASTSWGGTSGRPYEQYF.

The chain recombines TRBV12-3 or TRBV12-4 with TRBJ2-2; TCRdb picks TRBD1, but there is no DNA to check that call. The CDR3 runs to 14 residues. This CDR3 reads CASKLIRDLGELFF.

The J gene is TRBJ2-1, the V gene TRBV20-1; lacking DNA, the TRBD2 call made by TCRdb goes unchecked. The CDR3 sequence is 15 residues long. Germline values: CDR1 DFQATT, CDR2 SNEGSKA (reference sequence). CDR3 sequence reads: CSASGRLAGSDEQFF.

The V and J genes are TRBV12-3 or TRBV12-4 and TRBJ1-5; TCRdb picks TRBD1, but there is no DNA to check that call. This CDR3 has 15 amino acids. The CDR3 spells CASSLGTDSNQPQHF.

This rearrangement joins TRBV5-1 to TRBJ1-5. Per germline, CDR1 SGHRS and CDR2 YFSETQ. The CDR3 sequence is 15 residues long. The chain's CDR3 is CASSLGRGTDQPQHF.

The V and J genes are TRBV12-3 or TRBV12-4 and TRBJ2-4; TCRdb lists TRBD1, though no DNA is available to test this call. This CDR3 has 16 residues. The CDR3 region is CASSEQGRVAKNIQYF.